This T cell receptor (beta chain) derives from a study of CD8 T cells in ankylosing spondylitis. CDR1 is SGHKS, CDR2 YYEKEE, per germline (reference sequence). V shed 0 bases and J shed 7 bases, with 10 bases lying between them. This CDR3 is built from 13 residues. The study's findings and limits: Disease-linked clones were reportedly significantly enriched in matched ankylosing spondylitis synovial fluid. In ankylosing spondylitis blood, a motif of 7 to 9 highly homologous TCR beta variants appeared characteristic.

A word on this clonotype: Its antigen is still unknown.

TCRdb passed the 5' RACE reads through MiXCR, listing each CDR3 protein once. The sample consists of over 95,000 distinct CDR3 sequences, almost 8.5% of them appearing once. The gene calls are TRBV5-5 and TRBJ2-5; perhaps TRBD1 as D (5 bases). Sequencing was performed on blood, either unsorted or a sorted T cell fraction (not recorded which). The sequence was collected from a male donor with ankylosing spondylitis or in good health (not recorded which). The DNA for the CDR3 is TGTGCCAGCAGCTTGGAGGGGTCGGTGACCCAGTACTTC. It specifies CASSLEGSVTQYF.